This T cell receptor beta chain was observed in a study of CD8 T cells in ankylosing spondylitis. As the method for making TCR beta libraries, quantitative 5'-RACE with molecular barcodes was used. TCRdb ran MiXCR on the 5' RACE reads and lists one entry per CDR3 protein. The sample gives some 700,000 distinct CDR3 sequences, around a fifth of which show up once; roughly a fifth is in the top ten. The study, taken as a whole, reports: Clones tied to disease were said to be significantly enriched in matched ankylosing spondylitis synovial fluid. A TCR beta motif of roughly 8 highly homologous variants appeared characteristic of ankylosing spondylitis blood. Previously reported in reactive arthritis synovial fluid and blood were some of the motif variants.

In regard to this clonotype: As yet, its antigen is unknown.

Sample: blood, either unsorted or a sorted T cell fraction (not recorded which). This clonotype was obtained from a male donor with ankylosing spondylitis.

CDR3 nucleotides: TGTGCCAGCAGCTTAGCTGGCGGGGGGGAAGAAAAACTGTTTTTT. Protein product: CASSLAGGGEEKLFF. J is TRBJ1-4 and V is TRBV7-9, with D tentatively TRBD1 (5 bases). This CDR3 has 15 residues. Germline CDR1 and CDR2: SEHNR and FQNEAQ (reference sequence). V shed 0 bases and J shed 8 bases, with 13 bases lying between them.